These 10 T cell receptor beta chains share one sample of origin, sequenced in a study of CD8 T cells in ankylosing spondylitis. Study observations and caveats: Characteristic, it appeared, of ankylosing spondylitis blood was a TCR beta motif of about eight highly homologous variants.

No antigen has been assigned to these receptors. TCRdb processed the 5' RACE reads anew with MiXCR; each CDR3 protein has one entry. Here the sample spans approximately 540,000 distinct CDR3 sequences, approximately 11% being singletons. Specimen: blood, either unsorted or a sorted T cell fraction (not recorded which). The receptor set was obtained from a male donor with ankylosing spondylitis.

The J gene is TRBJ2-7, the V gene TRBV5-1, with 8 bases identical to TRBD1. Germline V lookup: CDR1 SGHRS, CDR2 YFSETQ. The ends lost 2 bases at V and 2 bases at J; junction bases unmatched: 6. This CDR3 contains 15 residues. CDR3 loop: CASSLLGQGAYEQYF. The CDR3 DNA follows: TGCGCCAGCAGCTTACTTGGACAGGGAGCCTACGAGCAGTACTTC.

The gene calls are TRBV5-1 and TRBJ1-3, with D perhaps matching TRBD1 (5 bases). Trimming stripped 0 bases from V and 3 bases from J, with 10 bases between. This CDR3 region has 15 residues. From germline, CDR1 is SGHRS and CDR2 YFSETQ. The CDR3 loop reads CASSLGGFDGNTIYF. In DNA, the CDR3 is TGCGCCAGCAGCTTGGGGGGGTTCGATGGAAACACCATATATTTT.

This clonotype was recorded a few times. The chain combines TRBV6-1 with TRBJ1-4, with 12 bases aligning to TRBD1. The CDR3 has 17 residues. The ends lost 6 bases at V and 5 bases at J; junction bases unmatched: 10. CDR1 and CDR2 from the germline V gene are MNHNS and SASEGT. Written as DNA, the CDR3 is TGTGCCAGCAGCCTTACCGGGACAGGGGGCTTGAATGAAAAACTGTTTTTT. As protein: CASSLTGTGGLNEKLFF.

This clonotype was observed a few times. The rearrangement uses TRBV7-9 and TRBJ2-7; 10 bases are a match to TRBD1. The CDR3 consists of 16 residues. Germline V CDR1 and CDR2: SEHNR, FQNEAQ (reference sequence). The V gene end was trimmed by 4 bases and the J gene end by 4 bases; junction bases not matched to a gene: 10. This chain's CDR3 is CASSYGTGVVGYEQYF. The CDR3 DNA is TGTGCCAGCAGCTACGGGACAGGGGTTGTTGGTTACGAGCAGTACTTC.

The J gene is TRBJ2-1, the V gene TRBV7-8; 11 bases agree with TRBD2. The trim removed 1 base at V and 8 bases at J, leaving 10 bases unmatched. Germline V lookup: CDR1 SGHVS, CDR2 FQNEAQ. The CDR3 length is 17 residues. CDR3 nucleotide sequence: TGTGCCAGCAGCTTAGGGGGTAGCGGGAGGGCTGGGGATGAGCAGTTCTTC. Translating gives CASSLGGSGRAGDEQFF.

This clonotype has more than one count but fewer than ten. In DNA form, the CDR3 reads TGTGCCAGCAGGAGGGGTGGAGGTTCGGGAGATACGCAGTATTTT. Encoded protein: CASRRGGGSGDTQYF. The chain has TRBV12-3 or TRBV12-4 and TRBJ2-3, with D perhaps being TRBD1 or TRBD2 (5 bases each). This CDR3 is built from 15 residues. The V end was cut by 6 bases, the J end by 5 bases, with 18 bases between.

The chain carries TRBV11-3 and TRBJ2-1, with D perhaps given as TRBD1 or TRBD2 (5 bases each). There are 13 residues in the CDR3. V lost 4 bases and J 7 bases, leaving 11 bases between the germline ends. Germline lookup yields CDR1 SGHNT and CDR2 YENEEA. The CDR3 protein is CASSSGRRNEQFF. In DNA form, the CDR3 reads TGTGCCAGCAGCTCGGGACGTCGGAATGAGCAGTTCTTC.

This clonotype occurred a few times. This chain links TRBV7-2 with TRBJ1-2; 7 nucleotides match TRBD1. Per the germline V gene, CDR1 is SGHTA and CDR2 is FQGNSA. Trimming at V came to 5 bases and at J to 4 bases, leaving 7 bases not matched to a gene. The CDR3 spans 14 residues. The chain's CDR3 is CASSPGGRGYGYTF. Here the CDR3 DNA reads TGTGCCAGCAGCCCAGGGGGGCGCGGCTATGGCTACACCTTC.

V is TRBV5-1 and J is TRBJ2-1; D possibly uses TRBD1 or TRBD2 (7 bases each). Germline V gives CDR1 SGHRS, CDR2 YFSETQ. The CDR3 runs 13 residues. V was cut by 4 bases and J by 9 bases, with 14 bases left in between. CDR3 nucleotides: TGCGCCAGCAGCGAGACAGGGAGGGGTGAGCAGTTCTTC. This gives the protein CASSETGRGEQFF.

This clonotype was seen only a few times. V and J are TRBV5-5 and TRBJ2-3, with D tentatively TRBD2 (6 bases). Between the trimmed V and J ends, which lost 4 bases and 4 bases, there was a span of 13 bases. The CDR3 sequence is 14 residues long. Germline assignment: CDR1 SGHKS and CDR2 YYEKEE (reference sequence). The CDR3 nucleotides are TGTGCCAGCAGCGTCGGGGGAATCGCAGATACGCAGTATTTT. This sequence encodes CASSVGGIADTQYF.